These 26 T cell receptor beta chains originate from one sample sequenced in a study of cytomegalovirus exposure and HLA in healthy donors. PCR used 60 Vbeta primers and 13 Jbeta primers. Method: immunoSEQ multiplex PCR; TCRdb's copy keeps in-frame clones and lacks some. The repertoire has about 140,000 clones, around 75% of them found once; the top ten carry around 1.6%. Sequenced: PBMCs. Every receptor here comes from a woman aged 25 to 39 in good health and CMV-seronegative.

The rearrangement joins TRBV5-1 to TRBJ1-4, with D possibly TRBD1 on 6 matching bases. Per the germline V gene, CDR1 is SGHRS and CDR2 is YFSETQ. The CDR3 runs 15 residues. Trimming cost V 4 bases and J 4 bases, with 14 bases left between them. The DNA for the CDR3 is TGCGCCAGCAGCCGTGGGCAGGGGCTTAATGAAAAACTGTTTTTT. Translation: CASSRGQGLNEKLFF.

The chain combines TRBV7-3 with TRBJ2-1; 10 bases match TRBD2. The CDR3 contains 16 residues. The V gene's germline CDR1 is SGHTA and CDR2 FQGTGA. V lost 4 bases and J lost 8; bases outside the gene matches: 11. CDR3 nucleotides: TGTGCCAGCAGCTCGCTACCTAGCGGGAGCAGCTATGAGCAGTTCTTC. Residues: CASSSLPSGSSYEQFF. The variable domain in full, with the rest retrieved from reference TRBV7-3 and TRBJ2-1, is GAGVSQTPSNKVTEKGKYVELRCDPISGHTALYWYRQSLGQGPEFLIYFQGTGAADDSGLPNDRFFAVRPEGSVSTLKIQRTERGDSAVYLCASSSLPSGSSYEQFFGPGTRLTVL.

The chain combines TRBV25-1 with TRBJ1-1; no clear D gene. V lost 1 base and J lost 7, with 13 bases in between. The CDR3 totals 14 residues. The V gene's germline CDR1 is MGHDK and CDR2 SYGVNS. The CDR3 region has the DNA TGTGCCAGCAGTGAATGGGGAGACCCTCGTGAAGCTTTCTTT. It translates to CASSEWGDPREAFF.

There are a few counts of this clone. This chain joins TRBV29-1 and TRBJ2-5, with a possible D match to TRBD1 (6 bases). Trimming took off 3 bases at V and 5 bases at J, with 10 bases between the two ends. Germline assignment: CDR1 SQVTM and CDR2 ANQGSEA. The CDR3 loop spans 12 amino acids. CDR3 coding DNA: TGCAGCGTTGATAGGGGGACGGAGACCCAGTACTTC. It yields the protein CSVDRGTETQYF.

This clone came up many times. The CDR3 protein is CASSLDRSYEQYV. The CDR3 DNA reads TGTGCCAGCAGCCTTGACAGGAGCTACGAGCAGTACGTC. This sequence joins TRBV6-4 and TRBJ2-7, with D possibly TRBD1 on 6 matching bases. Germline V gene lookup returns CDR1 MRHNA and CDR2 SNTAGT. V lost 6 bases to trimming and J lost 3 bases, with 12 bases between them. This CDR3 has 13 residues.

J is TRBJ2-1 and V is TRBV13, with 9 bases that match TRBD2. This CDR3 is built from 19 residues. Germline V gene sequence: CDR1 PRHDT, CDR2 FYEKMQ (reference sequence). V shed 3 bases and J 3 bases; nucleotides not matched to a gene: 15. The CDR3 sequence: CASSFLTGGGAVGYNEQFF. The CDR3 nucleotides are TGTGCCAGCAGCTTCCTTACGGGCGGGGGGGCCGTAGGCTACAATGAGCAGTTCTTC.

V usage is TRBV6-5 and J usage is TRBJ1-2, with D possibly matching TRBD1 (5 bases). The length of the CDR3 is 13 residues. V lost 6 bases and J lost 10, with 18 bases in between. Germline CDR1 reads MNHEY; CDR2 reads SVGAGI. CDR3 sequence reads: CASSHGVGGDYTF. The DNA of the CDR3 is TGTGCCAGCAGCCATGGGGTGGGGGGGGACTACACCTTC.

The J gene is TRBJ1-2, the V gene TRBV5-6; unclear D gene. The ends were cut back, 1 base at V and 13 bases at J, with 20 bases in the middle. In germline, CDR1 is SGHDT, CDR2 YYEEEE. The CDR3 length is 14 residues. This chain's CDR3 is CASSLFSPRGHSTF. The CDR3 DNA follows: TGTGCCAGCAGCTTGTTCTCGCCCCGAGGCCATAGCACCTTC.

The rearrangement joins TRBV7-2 to TRBJ2-1; TRBD1 matches 7 bases. The CDR3 runs to 16 residues. V was pared by 5 bases and J by 2 bases, with 9 bases of the junction left unmatched. Germline-derived CDR1 and CDR2 are SGHTA and FQGNSA. The CDR3 nucleotides read TGTGCCAGCAGCGTACCGGGACAGAGTCCCTACAATGAGCAGTTCTTC. It specifies CASSVPGQSPYNEQFF. The full variable domain, its missing parts supplied by reference TRBV7-2 and TRBJ2-1, is GAGVSQSPSNKVTEKGKDVELRCDPISGHTALYWYRQSLGQGLEFLIYFQGNSAPDKSGLPSDRFSAERTGGSVSTLTIQRTQQEDSAVYLCASSVPGQSPYNEQFFGPGTRLTVL.

The chain employs TRBV6-1 and TRBJ2-2, with 7 bases that match TRBD2. CDR1 is MNHNS, CDR2 SASEGT, per germline. V was pared by 7 bases and J by 7 bases, with 9 bases of the junction left unmatched. There are 14 residues in the CDR3. CDR3 in amino acids: CASTEWRGYGELFF. In nucleotides, the CDR3 is TGTGCCAGCACCGAGTGGCGGGGGTACGGGGAGCTGTTTTTT.

J is TRBJ2-1 and V is TRBV5-1; possible D gene TRBD2, 6 bases. The ends were cut back, 0 bases at V and 9 bases at J, with 22 bases in the middle. There are 17 residues in the CDR3. Germline lookup yields CDR1 SGHRS and CDR2 YFSETQ. The chain's CDR3 is CASSLGGTRSSTGEQFF. The CDR3 DNA is TGCGCCAGCAGCTTGGGAGGGACTCGCTCTTCCACAGGTGAGCAGTTCTTC.

The chain combines TRBV5-4 with TRBJ2-1; 11 nucleotides line up with TRBD2. The CDR3 covers 16 residues. Germline loops: CDR1 SGHNT, CDR2 YYREEE (reference sequence). With 2 bases clipped from V and 8 bases from J, the junction kept 9 bases outside the gene matches. Here the CDR3 reads CASSLGRSGGGDEQFF. CDR3 DNA sequence: TGTGCCAGCAGCTTAGGCCGTAGCGGGGGGGGCGATGAGCAGTTCTTC.

This clone has just a few counts. The chain carries TRBV4-2 and TRBJ2-3; TRBD2 aligns across 13 bases. Germline lookup yields CDR1 LGHNA and CDR2 YNFKEQ. The V segment lost 4 bases and the J segment 7 bases; nucleotides outside the gene matches: 8. CDR3 size: 16 residues. CDR3 sequence reads: CASSLTSGRFENTQYF. CDR3 bases: TGTGCCAGCAGCCTGACTAGCGGGAGGTTTGAAAATACGCAGTATTTT.

This clone has only one observation. The chain combines TRBV7-2 with TRBJ2-2; perhaps TRBD2 as D (6 bases). The length of the CDR3 is 15 residues. Germline values: CDR1 SGHTA, CDR2 FQGNSA. V dropped 5 bases and J dropped 3 bases, with 13 bases sitting between them. CDR3 loop: CASSPRERDTGELFF. CDR3 in DNA: TGTGCCAGCAGCCCTCGGGAGAGGGACACCGGGGAGCTGTTTTTT. Full variable domain (missing parts from reference TRBV7-2 and TRBJ2-2): GAGVSQSPSNKVTEKGKDVELRCDPISGHTALYWYRQSLGQGLEFLIYFQGNSAPDKSGLPSDRFSAERTGGSVSTLTIQRTQQEDSAVYLCASSPRERDTGELFFGEGSRLTVL.

The J gene is TRBJ2-7, the V gene TRBV6-5; a possible D gene is TRBD1 (6 bases). The V end was cut by 5 bases, the J end by 2 bases, with 10 bases between. The CDR3 totals 13 residues. CDR1 and CDR2 (germline): MNHEY, SVGAGI. In DNA, the CDR3 is TGTGCCAGCAGTGAGGGGACAACCTACGAGCAGTACTTC. Protein: CASSEGTTYEQYF.

The V gene is TRBV6-1, the J gene TRBJ1-6; no definite D call. This CDR3 comprises 18 residues. Germline lookup yields CDR1 MNHNS and CDR2 SASEGT. V dropped 4 bases and J dropped 8 bases, with 24 bases sitting between them. In DNA, the CDR3 is TGTGCCAGCAGTGGGGAGCTTCCGGTCCCCCTCCGGGATTCACCCCTCCACTTT. Translated, it gives CASSGELPVPLRDSPLHF.

The chain links TRBV5-1 to TRBJ2-3; D gene uncertain. Trimming shortened V by 0 bases and J by 6 bases, and 5 bases separated the two germline ends. CDR1 and CDR2 from the germline V gene are SGHRS and YFSETQ. This CDR3 is 12 amino acids long. CDR3 sequence: CASSLASDTQYF. CDR3 bases: TGCGCCAGCAGCTTGGCCTCGGATACGCAGTATTTT.

The chain uses TRBV5-1 and TRBJ2-7; TRBD2 is a possible D gene (6 bases). V was cut by 7 bases and J by 0 bases, with 14 bases left in between. CDR3 length equals 14 residues. Per the germline V gene, CDR1 is SGHRS and CDR2 is YFSETQ. The CDR3 is CASQPEGHSYEQYF. Written as DNA, the CDR3 is TGCGCCAGCCAACCGGAGGGCCACTCCTACGAGCAGTACTTC.

The V gene is TRBV6-4, the J gene TRBJ2-1; D might be TRBD1 (5 bases). There are 15 residues in the CDR3. Trimming cost V 3 bases and J 8 bases, with 17 bases left between them. Per the germline V gene, CDR1 is MRHNA and CDR2 is SNTAGT. The CDR3 DNA follows: TGTGCCAGCAGTGAACGACGGCAGGGCGGCTATGAGCAGTTCTTC. It encodes CASSERRQGGYEQFF.

The V and J genes are TRBV6-5 and TRBJ2-7; maybe TRBD2 (5 bases). Looked up from germline, CDR1 is MNHEY and CDR2 is SVGAGI. The CDR3 has 14 amino acids. Trimming removed 6 bases from V and 3 bases from J, with 15 bases in between. DNA of the CDR3: TGTGCCAGCAGAGTTGGACCCGGGGACTACGAGCAGTACGTC. This codes for CASRVGPGDYEQYV.

The V and J genes are TRBV29-1 and TRBJ1-1; D is unresolved. CDR1 is SQVTM, CDR2 ANQGSEA, per germline. This CDR3 contains 14 residues. V lost 0 bases to trimming and J lost 4 bases, with 12 bases between them. The CDR3 bases are TGCAGCGTTGAAGATCTCGAGGTTAGCACTGAAGCTTTCTTT. Its protein product is CSVEDLEVSTEAFF.

The chain combines TRBV4-1 with TRBJ2-1; 8 nucleotides match TRBD2. Germline trimming cut 5 bases from V and 4 bases from J; bases unmatched to any gene: 1. The CDR3 has 13 amino acids. Looked up from germline, CDR1 is MGHRA and CDR2 is YSYEKL. CDR3 sequence reads: CASSSGGYNEQFF. CDR3 DNA: TGCGCCAGCAGCTCGGGAGGGTACAATGAGCAGTTCTTC.

This rearrangement joins TRBV18 to TRBJ1-4, with D possibly matching TRBD1 (5 bases). The germline gives CDR1 KGHSH, CDR2 LQKENI. V dropped 3 bases and J dropped 2 bases, with 7 bases sitting between them. This CDR3 contains 14 residues. The CDR3 DNA follows: TGTGCCAGCTCACCTCAGGGTACTAATGAAAAACTGTTTTTT. Protein: CASSPQGTNEKLFF. Full variable domain (outside the CDR3, taken from reference TRBV18 and TRBJ1-4): NAGVMQNPRHLVRRRGQEARLRCSPMKGHSHVYWYRQLPEEGLKFMVYLQKENIIDESGMPKERFSAEFPKEGPSILRIQQVVRGDSAAYFCASSPQGTNEKLFFGSGTQLSVL.

The chain couples TRBV5-6 to TRBJ1-4; 8 nucleotides agree with TRBD1. Germline trimming cut 2 bases from V and 7 bases from J; bases unmatched to any gene: 10. Per the germline V gene, CDR1 is SGHDT and CDR2 is YYEEEE. The CDR3 consists of 16 residues. The CDR3 DNA is TGTGCCAGCAGCTTAAAAACCGGGACAGGCGGTGAAAAACTGTTTTTT. Translated: CASSLKTGTGGEKLFF. The variable domain in full, with the rest retrieved from reference TRBV5-6 and TRBJ1-4, is DAGVTQSPTHLIKTRGQQVTLRCSPKSGHDTVSWYQQALGQGPQFIFQYYEEEERQRGNFPDRFSGHQFPNYSSELNVNALLLGDSALYLCASSLKTGTGGEKLFFGSGTQLSVL.

This chain uses TRBV6-1 with TRBJ1-5; D gene ambiguous. Germline lookup yields CDR1 MNHNS and CDR2 SASEGT. CDR3 length equals 13 residues. The V gene lost 4 bases and the J gene lost 5 bases, with 9 bases spanning the gap. The CDR3 is CASSAGLDQPQHF. The DNA for the CDR3 is TGTGCCAGCAGTGCGGGTCTGGATCAGCCCCAGCATTTT.

The J gene is TRBJ2-3, the V gene TRBV7-3; D remains unclear. Per the germline V gene, CDR1 is SGHTA and CDR2 is FQGTGA. V shed 3 bases and J shed 11 bases, with 12 bases lying between them. The CDR3 loop spans 12 amino acids. The CDR3 here is CASSFEDRKQYF. The DNA of the CDR3 is TGTGCCAGCAGCTTCGAGGATCGAAAGCAGTATTTT.